Reported below is one TCR beta chain. The CDR3 contains 15 residues. From germline, CDR1 is SGHDT and CDR2 YYEEEE. The V end lost 4 bases, the J end lost 3 bases, and 14 bases lay between the germline ends. Study processing details: Using reference gene primer amplification, nucleated cell counts were estimated. Libraries were prepared by immunoSEQ multiplex PCR; TCRdb keeps only in-frame clonotypes and omits some of them. The DNA was the basis for D and trimming; V, J and clone size are from that table. The table lists about 99,000 clones, approximately 86% of them singletons. The record originates from a study of blood T cell repertoires in COVID-19. Overall study: T cells, B-cell-depleted T cells, or PBMCs supplied cDNA or gDNA.

In Seattle, patients joined the study during active infection and were tracked longitudinally. The sequencing sample was made of peripheral blood. This clonotype originated in a man aged 50 to 59 with COVID-19, enrolled during active disease. This sequence joins TRBV5-6 and TRBJ1-5; tentatively, D is TRBD1 (6 bases). CDR3 residues: CASSRSDRLNQPQHF. The CDR3, as DNA: TGTGCCAGCAGCAGATCGGACAGACTCAATCAGCCCCAGCATTTT.